The rows below give T cell receptor beta chains drawn from one sample of a study of early T cells in non-severe SARS-CoV-2 infection. TCRdb re-called the 5' RACE reads with MiXCR, one entry per CDR3 protein. The table includes around 60,000 distinct CDR3 sequences, 18% detected once. Sequencing was performed on whole blood, taken at baseline. All receptors come from an adult who was a healthcare worker with PCR-confirmed SARS-CoV-2 infection or an uninfected control (not recorded which). The CDR3 runs from the conserved cysteine through the conserved F or W. Fields, in order: D gene, clone size, V gene, J gene, CDR3 DNA, CDR3 protein. A D gene is named only where the DNA matches it firmly. Clone size is shown for a subset of rows, as once, few, many or a class of expanded clone.

D gene: NA; clone size: NA; V gene: TRBV10-3; J gene: TRBJ2-1; CDR3 DNA: TGTGCCATCAGTGAGAGGGCGGGACGCAAAGAGCAGTTCTTC; CDR3 protein: CAISERAGRKEQFF
D gene: NA; clone size: few; V gene: TRBV10-3; J gene: TRBJ2-7; CDR3 DNA: TGTGCCATCAGTGACTTCACAGGGTCCAGTACCTACGAGCAGTACTTC; CDR3 protein: CAISDFTGSSTYEQYF
D gene: NA; clone size: NA; V gene: TRBV11-1; J gene: TRBJ1-1; CDR3 DNA: TGTGCCAGCACCCTAGGGGGAGGTGACACTGAAGCTTTCTTT; CDR3 protein: CASTLGGGDTEAFF
D gene: TRBD1; clone size: NA; V gene: TRBV7-9; J gene: TRBJ2-5; CDR3 DNA: TGTGCCAGCAGCTTTTGGACAGGGCAGGGAGAGACCCAGTACTTC; CDR3 protein: CASSFWTGQGETQYF
D gene: NA; clone size: NA; V gene: TRBV3-1; J gene: TRBJ2-7; CDR3 DNA: TGTGCCAGCAGCTCAATCTCCTACGAGCAGTACTTC; CDR3 protein: CASSSISYEQYF
D gene: NA; clone size: few; V gene: TRBV20-1; J gene: TRBJ1-5; CDR3 DNA: TGCAGTGCGAGTGGAGCGATAAGCAATCAGCCCCAGCATTTT; CDR3 protein: CSASGAISNQPQHF
D gene: TRBD2; clone size: NA; V gene: TRBV29-1; J gene: TRBJ2-5; CDR3 DNA: TGCAGCGTTGAGCGGGGGGAAGAGACCCAGTACTTC; CDR3 protein: CSVERGEETQYF
D gene: NA; clone size: NA; V gene: TRBV20-1; J gene: TRBJ1-5; CDR3 DNA: TGCAGTGCTGAGGGGACGAGCAATCAGCCCCAGCATTTT; CDR3 protein: CSAEGTSNQPQHF
D gene: TRBD1; clone size: NA; V gene: TRBV11-2; J gene: TRBJ1-1; CDR3 DNA: TGTGCCAGCAGCTCTCTCGACAGGGGTATGAACACTGAAGCTTTCTTT; CDR3 protein: CASSSLDRGMNTEAFF
D gene: NA; clone size: NA; V gene: TRBV18; J gene: TRBJ1-1; CDR3 DNA: TGTGCCAGCTCACCGACGGCCAGGGACACTGAAGCTTTCTTT; CDR3 protein: CASSPTARDTEAFF
D gene: TRBD1; clone size: NA; V gene: TRBV7-2; J gene: TRBJ1-6; CDR3 DNA: TGTGCCAGCAGCTTAGAGGGGGCATGGAATTCACCCCTCCACTTT; CDR3 protein: CASSLEGAWNSPLHF
D gene: NA; clone size: NA; V gene: TRBV6-1; J gene: TRBJ2-1; CDR3 DNA: TGTGCCAGCAGTGAAGTGCAGGGTATTGGTGAGCAGTTCTTC; CDR3 protein: CASSEVQGIGEQFF
D gene: NA; clone size: NA; V gene: TRBV7-2; J gene: TRBJ2-3; CDR3 DNA: TGTGCCAGCAGCTCTGCGTCAGATACGCAGTATTTT; CDR3 protein: CASSSASDTQYF
D gene: NA; clone size: NA; V gene: TRBV5-4; J gene: TRBJ2-7; CDR3 DNA: TGTGCCAGCAGCGACTGGACAGTCTCCTACGAGCAGTACTTC; CDR3 protein: CASSDWTVSYEQYF
D gene: NA; clone size: NA; V gene: TRBV2; J gene: TRBJ1-2; CDR3 DNA: TGTGCCAGCAGTGAAGCTCTAACCAGACCAGCAAGTGGCTACACCTTC; CDR3 protein: CASSEALTRPASGYTF
D gene: TRBD1; clone size: NA; V gene: TRBV12-3/TRBV12-4; J gene: TRBJ1-6; CDR3 DNA: TGTGCCAGCAGTTTAAAAGGGGGCCATTCACCCCTCCACTTT; CDR3 protein: CASSLKGGHSPLHF
D gene: NA; clone size: few; V gene: TRBV20-1; J gene: TRBJ1-2; CDR3 DNA: TGCAGTGCTCTGGACTGGTCTAACTATGGCTACACCTTC; CDR3 protein: CSALDWSNYGYTF
D gene: NA; clone size: many; V gene: TRBV20-1; J gene: TRBJ2-3; CDR3 DNA: TGCAGTGCTAGAGCGCAGCTAAACACAGATACGCAGTATTTT; CDR3 protein: CSARAQLNTDTQYF
D gene: TRBD2; clone size: few; V gene: TRBV7-9; J gene: TRBJ2-3; CDR3 DNA: TGTGCAAGCAGCCCCCCTGCGGGGGTCTACACAGATACGCAGTATTTT; CDR3 protein: CASSPPAGVYTDTQYF
D gene: NA; clone size: NA; V gene: TRBV7-8; J gene: TRBJ2-3; CDR3 DNA: TGTGCCAGCAGCCCGCACGGGACTCCTAGCACAGATACGCAGTATTTT; CDR3 protein: CASSPHGTPSTDTQYF
D gene: TRBD2; clone size: few; V gene: TRBV12-3/TRBV12-4; J gene: TRBJ2-1; CDR3 DNA: TGTGCCAGCAGTTCCACCGGGACTAGTAAACGTATTGAGCAGTTCTTC; CDR3 protein: CASSSTGTSKRIEQFF
D gene: NA; clone size: many; V gene: TRBV20-1; J gene: TRBJ2-3; CDR3 DNA: TGCAGTGCTAGAAAACTAGAAGTCGCAGATACGCAGTATTTT; CDR3 protein: CSARKLEVADTQYF
D gene: TRBD1; clone size: NA; V gene: TRBV7-2; J gene: TRBJ2-2; CDR3 DNA: TGTGCCAGCAGCTCAGGGGGTTTCAACACCGGGGAGCTGTTTTTT; CDR3 protein: CASSSGGFNTGELFF
D gene: NA; clone size: NA; V gene: TRBV6-6; J gene: TRBJ1-1; CDR3 DNA: TGTGCCAGCAGAAGGACATTGAACACTGAAGCTTTCTTT; CDR3 protein: CASRRTLNTEAFF
D gene: TRBD2; clone size: many; V gene: TRBV12-3/TRBV12-4; J gene: TRBJ2-7; CDR3 DNA: TGTGCCAGCAGTCGCAGCGGGGCTGGCGAGCAGTACTTC; CDR3 protein: CASSRSGAGEQYF
D gene: NA; clone size: NA; V gene: TRBV5-1; J gene: TRBJ2-7; CDR3 DNA: TGCGCCAGCAGCTTTCACCCCCACGAGCAGTACTTC; CDR3 protein: CASSFHPHEQYF
D gene: NA; clone size: many; V gene: TRBV29-1; J gene: TRBJ2-3; CDR3 DNA: TGCAGCGTTGCGGCGGGACATAGCACAGATACGCAGTATTTT; CDR3 protein: CSVAAGHSTDTQYF
D gene: NA; clone size: few; V gene: TRBV18; J gene: TRBJ2-7; CDR3 DNA: TGTGCCAGCTCACCACCGGGGGGAGTGGGCGAGCAGTACTTC; CDR3 protein: CASSPPGGVGEQYF
D gene: NA; clone size: NA; V gene: TRBV20-1; J gene: TRBJ2-3; CDR3 DNA: TGCAGTGCGACGAAAGATACGCAGTATTTT; CDR3 protein: CSATKDTQYF
D gene: NA; clone size: NA; V gene: TRBV30; J gene: TRBJ2-3; CDR3 DNA: TGTGCCTACTGCATTTTCCCCCGCACAGATACGCAGTATTTT; CDR3 protein: CAYCIFPRTDTQYF
D gene: NA; clone size: many; V gene: TRBV4-3; J gene: TRBJ1-5; CDR3 DNA: TGCGCCAGCAGCCAAGGACGGCATCAGCCCCAGCATTTT; CDR3 protein: CASSQGRHQPQHF
D gene: NA; clone size: NA; V gene: TRBV5-1; J gene: TRBJ2-7; CDR3 DNA: TGCGCCAGCAGCCCCGGACTTGACGAGCAGTACTTC; CDR3 protein: CASSPGLDEQYF
D gene: TRBD1; clone size: NA; V gene: TRBV6-1; J gene: TRBJ1-2; CDR3 DNA: TGTGCCAGCAGGACAGGGGCCTATGGCTACACCTTC; CDR3 protein: CASRTGAYGYTF
D gene: TRBD2; clone size: few; V gene: TRBV11-2; J gene: TRBJ2-7; CDR3 DNA: TGTGCCAGCAGGCCTATAGCGGGAGGCTCCTACGAGCAGTACTTC; CDR3 protein: CASRPIAGGSYEQYF
D gene: TRBD1; clone size: few; V gene: TRBV28; J gene: TRBJ2-6; CDR3 DNA: TGTGCCAGCAGCAGGACAGGGGACCTGACTTTC; CDR3 protein: CASSRTGDLTF
D gene: TRBD1; clone size: NA; V gene: TRBV10-3; J gene: TRBJ2-7; CDR3 DNA: TGTGCCATCAGGTCCGGGACAGGGGTTAATGAGCAGTACTTC; CDR3 protein: CAIRSGTGVNEQYF
D gene: TRBD2; clone size: NA; V gene: TRBV7-9; J gene: TRBJ2-1; CDR3 DNA: TGTGCCAGCGGTAGCGGGAAGGGCAATGAGCAGTTCTTC; CDR3 protein: CASGSGKGNEQFF
D gene: NA; clone size: NA; V gene: TRBV29-1; J gene: TRBJ1-2; CDR3 DNA: TGCAGCGTTGGAACACCCACCTTC; CDR3 protein: CSVGTPTF
D gene: TRBD2; clone size: few; V gene: TRBV28; J gene: TRBJ2-4; CDR3 DNA: TGTGCCAGCAGGGAGACTAGCGGGGGACCCAAAAACATTCAGTACTTC; CDR3 protein: CASRETSGGPKNIQYF
D gene: TRBD2; clone size: NA; V gene: TRBV29-1; J gene: TRBJ2-5; CDR3 DNA: TGCAGCGTTGGAGTTCGCGGGGGTAGGGAGACCCAGTACTTC; CDR3 protein: CSVGVRGGRETQYF
D gene: NA; clone size: few; V gene: TRBV10-2; J gene: TRBJ1-1; CDR3 DNA: TGCGCCAGCAGTGACCCTGCTGCCCCCGCCCAGGGGAACACTGAAGCTTTCTTT; CDR3 protein: CASSDPAAPAQGNTEAFF
D gene: NA; clone size: few; V gene: TRBV7-9; J gene: TRBJ2-6; CDR3 DNA: TGTGCCAGCAGCTTTGAATTGGGAAGGGGGTCCTCTGGGGCCAACGTCCTGACTTTC; CDR3 protein: CASSFELGRGSSGANVLTF
D gene: NA; clone size: NA; V gene: TRBV29-1; J gene: TRBJ2-5; CDR3 DNA: TGCAGCGTTGCCAGGACCGGGGGGACCCAGTACTTC; CDR3 protein: CSVARTGGTQYF
D gene: TRBD2; clone size: NA; V gene: TRBV29-1; J gene: TRBJ2-1; CDR3 DNA: TGCAGCGAAACAGCGGGAGGCTCCTACAATGAGCAGTTCTTC; CDR3 protein: CSETAGGSYNEQFF
D gene: TRBD1; clone size: many; V gene: TRBV12-3/TRBV12-4; J gene: TRBJ2-1; CDR3 DNA: TGTGCCAGCAGTTCACAGGGGAGCTCCTACAATGAGCAGTTCTTC; CDR3 protein: CASSSQGSSYNEQFF
D gene: TRBD1; clone size: NA; V gene: TRBV5-1; J gene: TRBJ2-5; CDR3 DNA: TGCGCCAGCAGCTTGGTGTTTAGGGGACAGGGCTCGGTGAAGACCCAGTACTTC; CDR3 protein: CASSLVFRGQGSVKTQYF
D gene: TRBD1; clone size: few; V gene: TRBV12-3/TRBV12-4; J gene: TRBJ2-7; CDR3 DNA: TGTGCCAGCAGTTTCGGACAGGCTACCTCCTACGAGCAGTACTTC; CDR3 protein: CASSFGQATSYEQYF
D gene: NA; clone size: NA; V gene: TRBV20-1; J gene: TRBJ2-5; CDR3 DNA: TGCAGTGCTATCCCAAGGGGGGGGCAAGAGACCCAGTACTTC; CDR3 protein: CSAIPRGGQETQYF
D gene: NA; clone size: many; V gene: TRBV12-3/TRBV12-4; J gene: TRBJ1-2; CDR3 DNA: TGTGCGTCTTGGGGGGCTGTGCTAGGCTACACCTTC; CDR3 protein: CASWGAVLGYTF